This TCR beta chain emerged from a study of OX40 agonist ivuxolimab in advanced cancers. Study as a whole: A mean age of about 59 years, range about 20 to 85, was recorded, and approximately 79% were male.

Clones were sequenced by immunoSEQ multiplex PCR, and TCRdb holds only the in-frame ones, with some missing. The data contain roughly 88,000 clones, around 87% of them singletons. Notes on this clone: The antigen is not known.

Study-wide findings and caveats: There were, on average, more expanded clones in CD8+ T cells than in CD4+. Also present in some nonresponders was a low level of normalized T-cell clonal expansion.

Germline CDR1 is LNHDA and CDR2 is SQIVND (reference sequence). Trimming removed 1 base at V and 0 bases at J, with 4 bases between. The length of the CDR3 is 14 residues. Sequenced material: CD4+ or CD8+ T cells sorted from blood, taken in a trial of the OX40 agonist ivuxolimab. The sequence was obtained from an adult with an advanced solid tumor such as melanoma, head and neck, liver or kidney cancer. The gene calls are TRBV19 and TRBJ1-5; no firm D call. The CDR3, as DNA: TGTGCCAGTAGTATAGGCAATAGCAATCAGCCCCAGCATTTT. It encodes CASSIGNSNQPQHF.